This entry concerns a single T cell receptor beta chain. Its antigen is as yet unknown. The assay was immunoSEQ multiplex PCR, and TCRdb's table has in-frame clones only and misses some. Here the sample spans 150,000 to 200,000 clones, just under 95% being singletons. These data come from a study of T cell responses to AZD1222 COVID-19 vaccine. Overall study results and limits: Clonal diversity was possibly underestimated; the donors were predominantly white British and more often female.

The germline CDR1 and CDR2 sequences are LGHDT and YNNKEL (reference sequence). Trimming stripped 0 bases from V and 1 base from J, with 7 bases between. There are 15 residues in the CDR3. The chain joins TRBV3-1 (or the pseudogene TRBV3-2) to TRBJ1-3; D may be TRBD1 (5 bases). The receptor was isolated from an adult in good health. This specimen consisted of peripheral blood, obtained on day 0 of AZD1222 vaccination. CDR3 sequence reads: CASSQDRGSGNTIYF. The CDR3 DNA follows: TGTGCCAGCAGCCAAGATCGGGGGTCTGGAAACACCATATATTTT.